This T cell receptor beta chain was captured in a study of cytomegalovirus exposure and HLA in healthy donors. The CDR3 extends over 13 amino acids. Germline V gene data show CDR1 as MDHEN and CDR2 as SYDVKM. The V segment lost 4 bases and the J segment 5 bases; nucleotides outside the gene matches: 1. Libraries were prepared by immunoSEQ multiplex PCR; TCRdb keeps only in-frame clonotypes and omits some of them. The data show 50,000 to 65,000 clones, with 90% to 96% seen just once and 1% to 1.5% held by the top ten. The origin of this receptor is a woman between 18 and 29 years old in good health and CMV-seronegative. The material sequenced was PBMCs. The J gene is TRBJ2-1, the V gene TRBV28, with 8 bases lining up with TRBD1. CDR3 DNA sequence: TGTGCCAGCAGTTCGGGACAGGACAATGAGCAGTTCTTC. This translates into CASSSGQDNEQFF.